The following is a T cell receptor (beta chain) sequence with its context. This receptor's antigen is unknown. No base quality values were provided; no much bigger clone lies one nucleotide off. The cohort was made up of roughly 670 healthy bone marrow donors. At the time of sampling, every cohort member was nominally healthy, though immune exposures that went unrecorded were likely present. The donor tested CMV seropositive, placing the donor among the 289 seropositive members of the cohort. A peripheral blood sample was collected from each donor, and TCR beta sequencing was performed on peripheral blood mononuclear cells. The Qiagen DNeasy Blood Extraction Kit was used to extract genomic DNA from the blood cell samples. CDR1 is given as MRHNA and CDR2 as SNTAGT, both from the germline V gene. Trimming takes 3 bases off V and 4 bases off J; junction bases not matched to a gene: 6. The cysteine opens and the phenylalanine closes a CDR3 of 15 amino acids. Just the 45-base CDR3 DNA is kept, in frame starting at base 1.

Receptor amplification or capture employed the immunoSEQ multiplex PCR assay. For the multiplex PCR, a mixture combining 60 forward primers for TCR Vbeta segments and 13 reverse primers for TCR Jbeta segments was used. The CDR3 region of rearranged TCR beta genes was amplified from genomic DNA with a multiplex PCR assay. On the Illumina HiSeq System, the amplified TCR beta libraries were sequenced as 87-base-pair reads. The published analysis was carried out like this. A later analysis tallied 75 million to 95 million unique TCR beta chains across the 610 or so repertoires, and some 10 million of those chains were shared by two or more donors. A nearest-neighbor algorithm error-corrected the raw reads and collapsed the reads into unique sequences, merging closely related sequences to remove PCR and sequencing errors. V, D and J gene segments were assigned by aligning CDR3 sequences to IMGT reference sequences. For a sequence to be retained, a match of at least six nucleotides to both a V gene segment and a J gene segment was required. A rearrangement was called productive if the CDR3 had no stop codons and remained in frame with V and J, and every other rearrangement was called non-productive. Following IMGT convention, CDR3 was defined as the stretch from the second conserved V-encoded cysteine up to the conserved J-encoded phenylalanine. The earlier analysis of about 570 of the donors excluded any sequence lacking an unambiguous match to a single V gene segment. In an earlier analysis of a few hundred of the donors, V segments were called functional above 56.7% productive rearrangements and were called segregating when the between-donor standard deviation exceeded 5%. A statistical classification framework was developed to diagnose cytomegalovirus status using the catalog of TCR beta chain sequences. A later analysis assigned V and J genes by comparing TCR nucleotide sequences with IMGT/GENE-DB human TR gene sequences. A later analysis assigned CDR3 sequences and most-parsimonious VDJ recombination scenarios with the TCRdist pipeline. In a later analysis, every TCR beta chain was defined by the combination of its CDR3 amino acid sequence and its V-gene family, and reads without a unique V-gene family were dropped. In a later analysis, 500 to 650 highly shared, low-generation-probability nucleotide sequences were removed to address suspected cross-contamination and a sequencing artifact. In a later analysis, a clonal expansion index was calculated for each public chain from normalized within-repertoire ranks of inferred template counts. A later analysis computed generation probabilities with a VDJ recombination model fitted to out-of-frame rearrangements, and checked the results against IGoR. A later analysis scored TCR-TCR, TCR-HLA and TCR-CMV co-occurrence with hypergeometric tests, applying a repertoire-size bias correction to TCR pairs. A later analysis estimated false discovery rates by permuting HLA or CMV assignments 20 times. In a later analysis, co-occurring TCRs were grouped using DBSCAN, with TCRdist sequence similarity added in when clustering inside HLA-allele-positive subsets. Repertoires with fewer than 30,000 or more than 120,000 public chains were left out of co-occurrence clustering, as were about five repertoires with anomalous nucleotide sharing. The clones in this table, taken by TCRdb from immuneACCESS, are in-frame only. Not every clone is retained; where verified, under half of the shortfall comes from an unresolved V gene, and the cause of the rest is unknown. Clone size and the V and J calls come from that table; the DNA yielded D and trimming. In all, the sample holds about 190,000 clones, and almost 75% of those were seen once. The ten largest make up 3.1% of the sample.

The data derive from a study of cytomegalovirus exposure and HLA in healthy donors (dated 2017 in TCRdb). Regarding the complete study: In an earlier analysis of approximately 640 of the donors, 250 to 300 Gb of sequence data and some 100 million unique TCR beta sequences from 180 million or so T cells were reported. An early release that covered roughly 600 HLA-typed donors contained about 300 gigabases of sequencing data and 80 million or so unique TCR sequences. Among the approximately 420 genotyped donors, approximately 76% belonged to the genetic ancestry cluster associated with self-reported Caucasian donors. The aim of the study was to test whether cataloging public T cell receptors could identify signatures of past pathogen exposure. Using immunosequencing, the study profiled T cell repertoires from fewer than 850 subjects and related those repertoires to cytomegalovirus serostatus. A separate validation cohort of 100 to 150 different subjects was used in addition to the roughly 700-subject first cohort. To predict cytomegalovirus infection status, the study brought together high-throughput TCR immunosequencing, statistical association of individual TCRs with disease status, and machine learning. A later analysis re-analyzed previously published TCR beta repertoires from 550 to 700 donors and added high-resolution HLA genotyping to study TCR occurrence patterns. Rather than drawing on any new phenotypic data, the later analysis identified candidate immune exposures from TCR beta sequences and the way those sequences occurred across donors. An earlier analysis of several hundred of the donors applied high-throughput TCR beta sequencing to assess whether each TCR beta V gene segment acted as functional or pseudogenic. Donor age, sex, ethnicity and CMV serostatus were compiled together with the repertoire data. A later genetic analysis took genome-wide SNP genotypes for about three fifths of the roughly 670 donors and used that subset as a discovery cohort. All discovery cohort repertoires had been generated using a single sequencing platform. HLA typing included class I and class II loci at four-digit resolution. The number of typed donors differed by locus: about 629-630 for A, B, C, DRB1 and DQB1; 522 for DQA1; approximately 600 for DPA1; and approximately 450 for DPB1. About five DR-DQ haplotypes were treated as single units for association and clustering because of strong linkage in the cohort. Among roughly 400 genotyped donors of the cohort, an average of approximately 200,000 unique TCR beta nucleotide sequences was sequenced per donor, of which 15% to 20% were non-productive.

General study outcomes and caveats: Across donors, most TCR sequences were observed very rarely, whereas some public TCRs were present in many individuals. Some IMGT-functional V segments, including TRBV6-2 and TRBV6-3, could not be distinguished by the 87-base-pair reads and were therefore excluded. Because counts were too low, more than 15 rarely observed V segments, including chromosome 9 orphons, were left out of the earlier analysis of a few hundred of the donors. Several of the top co-occurrence clusters appeared to be linked to parvovirus B19, influenza, CMV and Epstein-Barr virus, according to a later analysis. According to a later genetic analysis, donors in an Asian-associated ancestry cluster had fewer N-insertions in productive TCRs than the roughly 670-donor mean. Because some donors lacked HLA typing at each locus, the association tests relied only on the typed subset. In the study, approximately 160 TCR beta chains were listed as associated with cytomegalovirus. Broadly in line with IMGT annotations, most TCR beta V segments showed up in productive rearrangements about 87% or about 30% of the time in an earlier analysis of 587 of the donors. It was suggested by the authors that the approach could potentially be generalized to other disease states and immunological phenotypes. The only immune exposure information available for the cohort was CMV serostatus. The cohort was sequenced for TCR beta chains only, and without alpha or paired-chain data the features that could be detected were limited. In a later analysis, HLA-associated TCR beta chains were found to be more clonally expanded and to have lower generation probabilities than equally common non-associated chains. A further reported finding was that TCR beta sequences accurately predicted the HLA-A and HLA-B alleles for most subjects in the first cohort. Specific HLA alleles were associated with some 15,000 TCR beta sequences at a false discovery rate of 0.05 in a later analysis. Linkage disequilibrium might explain the correlated functional status among segregating V segments, but an unknown experimental factor could not be excluded. A few of the identified cytomegalovirus-associated TCR beta chains were confirmed in vitro to be specific for cytomegalovirus antigens. A later analysis found that TCR association rates varied across HLA loci, with DRB1 alleles showing the most associated TCRs and HLA-C alleles the fewest. In both the original and validation cohorts, the classifier was reported to diagnose cytomegalovirus status with high specificity and sensitivity. The presence/absence analyses assumed that sequencing depth was roughly uniform across donors, and that assumption may not be true. An association between a missense DCLRE1C variant and V-gene and J-gene trimming of TCR beta chains was found in a later genetic analysis and replicated in an independent cohort. A cluster of highly shared sequence variants was judged likely to be a technical artifact of the sequencing pipeline. According to a later analysis, most CMV-associated TCR beta chains appeared to be HLA-restricted, and the HLA associations seemed to be driven largely by CMV exposure. Assigning TCR associations to individual alleles was difficult when HLA alleles, especially DR and DQ, strongly co-occurred.

The sequence was collected from a woman aged 25 to 39 in good health and CMV-seropositive. The chain links TRBV6-4 with TRBJ2-3, and TRBD1 aligns with 8 junction nucleotides. Sequences were obtained from PBMCs. In nucleotide form, the sequence is TGTGCCAGCAGTGATCGAACAGGGGGTTCAGATACGCAGTATTTT. Translated, it gives CASSDRTGGSDTQYF.